A single sample gave rise to the 5 T cell receptor beta chains below, sequenced in a study of T cells in Graves' hyperthyroidism and ophthalmopathy. TCR beta CDR3 regions were amplified from RNA. A set of HTBI primers served as the primers for a first-round RT-PCR of the TCR CDR3. MiXCR, run by TCRdb on the multiplex PCR reads, gives a single entry per CDR3 protein. This repertoire shows around 290,000 distinct CDR3 sequences, approximately 17% found once; its top ten account for just over 55%. What was sequenced was blood. The receptors were sampled from a woman aged 60 to 75 with Graves' ophthalmopathy.

There are many counts of this clonotype. The rearrangement joins TRBV29-1 to TRBJ2-2, with TRBD1 as a possible D gene (5 bases). The CDR3 loop spans 14 amino acids. The germline V gene has CDR1 SQVTM and CDR2 ANQGSEA. V dropped 4 bases and J dropped 1 base, with 10 bases sitting between them. The chain's CDR3 is CSVADSLNTGELFF. CDR3 nucleotides: TGCAGCGTTGCTGACAGCTTGAACACCGGGGAGCTGTTTTTT.

This clonotype was seen a handful of times. The chain combines TRBV29-1 with TRBJ1-2; no definite D call. CDR1 is SQVTM and CDR2 is ANQGSEA in the germline V gene. This CDR3 comprises 11 residues. V was shortened by 4 bases and J by 6 bases, with 9 bases between the two germline ends. CDR3 loop: CSVVVGNGYTF. DNA of the CDR3: TGCAGCGTTGTAGTCGGTAATGGCTACACCTTC.

Many counts were recorded for this clonotype. CDR3 protein: CASSPLGTDTEAFF. The CDR3 DNA follows: TGTGCCAGCAGCCCGCTGGGGACTGACACTGAAGCTTTCTTT. The chain joins TRBV3-1 to TRBJ1-1; weak D call: TRBD1 (5 bases). V lost 4 bases and J 3 bases, leaving 12 bases between the germline ends. Germline V gene sequence: CDR1 LGHDT, CDR2 YNNKEL (reference sequence). The CDR3 consists of 14 residues. The variable domain in full, with the rest retrieved from reference TRBV3-1 and TRBJ1-1, is DTAVSQTPKYLVTQMGNDKSIKCEQNLGHDTMYWYKQDSKKFLKIMFSYNNKELIINETVPNRFSPKSPDKAHLNLHINSLELGDSAVYFCASSPLGTDTEAFFGQGTRLTVV.

This clonotype was seen many times. V gene TRBV5-1 combines with J gene TRBJ2-1; 8 bases are a match to TRBD1. J gave up 10 bases and V 4 bases, and 10 bases lay outside the gene matches. The CDR3 sequence is 14 residues long. Germline V lookup: CDR1 SGHRS, CDR2 YFSETQ. The CDR3 loop is CASSRGQGGEEQFF. The CDR3 nucleotides read TGCGCCAGCAGCCGAGGACAGGGAGGTGAGGAGCAGTTCTTC.

This clonotype has at least ten counts. The chain recombines TRBV6-2 or TRBV6-3 with TRBJ1-5; perhaps TRBD1 as D (5 bases). The CDR3 length is 15 residues. Germline V gives CDR1 MNHEY, CDR2 SVGEGT. V gave up 0 bases and J gave up 2 bases, with 8 bases separating them. CDR3 bases: TGTGCCAGCAGTTACTCGCTCAGGGGCAATCAGCCCCAGCATTTT. It codes for CASSYSLRGNQPQHF.